A selection of T cell receptor beta chains follows, all from one sample in a study of T cell repertoires in cytomegalovirus infection. TCRdb re-called the reads through MiXCR, storing one row per CDR3 protein. Of approximately 300,000 distinct CDR3 sequences detected, about 27% appear once; the ten largest clones hold about 20%. What these receptors recognize is not known. Sequenced here: cultured PBMCs, sampled from culture after CMV antigen stimulation. Source of these receptors: a human donor in good health (CMV status not recorded). Some clones in this sample may be carry-over from other donors' samples. CDR3s include the opening cysteine and the closing phenylalanine or tryptophan. Fields, in order: D gene, J gene, V gene, clone size, CDR3 DNA, CDR3 protein. D genes are given only for firm matches. Where a row states a size, it is once, few, many or the class of an expanded clone; other rows omit it.

d_call: -; j_call: TRBJ1-1; v_call: TRBV7-3; clone_size: -; cdr3_nt: TGTGCCAGCAGCAGAGTAGGGGGGTCGAACACTGAAGCTTTCTTT; cdr3_aa: CASSRVGGSNTEAFF
d_call: TRBD2; j_call: TRBJ2-7; v_call: TRBV5-1; clone_size: -; cdr3_nt: TGCGCCAGCAGCCCACGACTAGCGGGGTCCTACGAGCAGTACTTC; cdr3_aa: CASSPRLAGSYEQYF
d_call: -; j_call: TRBJ2-3; v_call: TRBV11-2; clone_size: many; cdr3_nt: TGTGCCAGCAGCTTAGACGGGAGCACAGATACGCAGTATTTT; cdr3_aa: CASSLDGSTDTQYF
d_call: -; j_call: TRBJ2-5; v_call: TRBV28; clone_size: -; cdr3_nt: TGTGCCAGCAGTTCGTATACAGGGTGGCAAGAGACCCAGTACTTC; cdr3_aa: CASSSYTGWQETQYF
d_call: -; j_call: TRBJ1-5; v_call: TRBV7-6; clone_size: -; cdr3_nt: TGTGCCAGCAGCGCAGGGGTCAATCAGCCCCAGCATTTT; cdr3_aa: CASSAGVNQPQHF
d_call: -; j_call: TRBJ2-7; v_call: TRBV10-3; clone_size: -; cdr3_nt: TGTGCCATCAGTGGGACGGCCCCTGAGCAGTACTTC; cdr3_aa: CAISGTAPEQYF
d_call: -; j_call: TRBJ1-1; v_call: TRBV9; clone_size: -; cdr3_nt: TGTGCCAGCAGTACAGACGGGTGGACTGAAGCTTTCTTT; cdr3_aa: CASSTDGWTEAFF
d_call: -; j_call: TRBJ1-5; v_call: TRBV2; clone_size: -; cdr3_nt: TGTGCCAGCAGTGAATTCTCTCTATTAGATCAGCCCCAGCATTTT; cdr3_aa: CASSEFSLLDQPQHF
d_call: -; j_call: TRBJ2-3; v_call: TRBV7-9; clone_size: -; cdr3_nt: TGTGCCAGCAGCTCTCCCCTAGCGCGCGCAGATACGCAGTATTTT; cdr3_aa: CASSSPLARADTQYF
d_call: -; j_call: TRBJ2-1; v_call: TRBV7-6; clone_size: -; cdr3_nt: TGTGCCAGCAGCTTAAATCGGATCAACAATGAGCAGTTCTTC; cdr3_aa: CASSLNRINNEQFF
d_call: -; j_call: TRBJ1-6; v_call: TRBV13; clone_size: many; cdr3_nt: TGTGCCAGCAGCTTACAGGGGTCACCCCTCCACTTT; cdr3_aa: CASSLQGSPLHF
d_call: TRBD2; j_call: TRBJ2-3; v_call: TRBV3-1; clone_size: few; cdr3_nt: TGTGCCAGCAGCCCCCGGGAGGGCAGAACAGATACGCAGTATTTT; cdr3_aa: CASSPREGRTDTQYF
d_call: TRBD1; j_call: TRBJ1-2; v_call: TRBV6-1; clone_size: many; cdr3_nt: TGTGCCAGCACCACGCGACAGGGGGCAGGGAACTATGGCTACACCTTC; cdr3_aa: CASTTRQGAGNYGYTF
d_call: TRBD1; j_call: TRBJ1-6; v_call: TRBV10-3; clone_size: few; cdr3_nt: TGTGCCATCAGTTCGACAGGGGTTGATTCACCCCTCCACTTT; cdr3_aa: CAISSTGVDSPLHF
d_call: -; j_call: TRBJ1-4; v_call: TRBV15; clone_size: -; cdr3_nt: TGTGCCACCAGCAGGGACAGTGCAACTAATGAAAAACTGTTTTTT; cdr3_aa: CATSRDSATNEKLFF
d_call: -; j_call: TRBJ1-6; v_call: TRBV7-2; clone_size: many; cdr3_nt: TGTGCCAGCAGCTTCCTCGGGAGGGCCAATTCACCCCTCCACTTT; cdr3_aa: CASSFLGRANSPLHF
d_call: -; j_call: TRBJ2-3; v_call: TRBV20-1; clone_size: -; cdr3_nt: TGCAGTGCATACCATCCAGGGGTACGCACAGATACGCAGTATTTT; cdr3_aa: CSAYHPGVRTDTQYF
d_call: TRBD1; j_call: TRBJ1-1; v_call: TRBV19; clone_size: -; cdr3_nt: TGTGCCAGTAGTCATACCGGGACAGTCATGAACACTGAAGCTTTCTTT; cdr3_aa: CASSHTGTVMNTEAFF
d_call: TRBD2; j_call: TRBJ2-2; v_call: TRBV7-2; clone_size: few; cdr3_nt: TGTGCCAGCAGCTTAGCTAGCGGGAGATTACCCGGGGAGCTGTTTTTT; cdr3_aa: CASSLASGRLPGELFF
d_call: -; j_call: TRBJ2-1; v_call: TRBV25-1; clone_size: few; cdr3_nt: TGTGCCAGCAGTGAAAGGGGCGGGGATGAGCAGTTCTTC; cdr3_aa: CASSERGGDEQFF
d_call: -; j_call: TRBJ2-1; v_call: TRBV30; clone_size: few; cdr3_nt: TGTGCCTGGAGTTGGGGGAGCTCCTACAATGAGCAGTTCTTC; cdr3_aa: CAWSWGSSYNEQFF
d_call: -; j_call: TRBJ2-1; v_call: TRBV20-1; clone_size: few; cdr3_nt: TGCAGTGCCGACACCCGACCGTACAATGAGCAGTTCTTC; cdr3_aa: CSADTRPYNEQFF
d_call: TRBD2; j_call: TRBJ2-4; v_call: TRBV19; clone_size: -; cdr3_nt: TGTGCCAGTAGTAAACCGGGACTAGCGGGGGGTGAGTTCGGAAACATTCAGTACTTC; cdr3_aa: CASSKPGLAGGEFGNIQYF
d_call: TRBD1; j_call: TRBJ2-5; v_call: TRBV12-3/TRBV12-4; clone_size: few; cdr3_nt: TGTGCCAGCACCGGCGGACAGGGAGGCAGGGAGACCCAGTACTTC; cdr3_aa: CASTGGQGGRETQYF
d_call: TRBD1; j_call: TRBJ1-1; v_call: TRBV20-1; clone_size: -; cdr3_nt: TGCAGTGCTCCAAGCAGACATCGGACAGGGGGGAACACTGAAGCTTTCTTT; cdr3_aa: CSAPSRHRTGGNTEAFF